Listed here are 20 T cell receptor beta chains from one sample, sequenced in a study of T-cell reconstitution after alpha-beta-depleted transplantation in children. The TCRbeta library incorporated unique molecular identifiers. From the PCR reads, TCRdb called clonotypes with MiXCR, one entry per CDR3 protein. The data contain about 640,000 distinct CDR3 sequences, around a sixth of them singletons. Here the sequenced sample was PBMCs from the stem cell graft donor, taken from the stem cell graft. These receptors all stem from a human donor who donated a stem cell graft to a child with acute myeloid leukemia.

There are many counts of this clonotype. This CDR3 is CSAETSGGYNEQFF. The CDR3 DNA sequence: TGCAGTGCAGAAACTAGCGGGGGCTACAATGAGCAGTTCTTC. The V and J genes are TRBV20-1 and TRBJ2-1; 11 nucleotides align to TRBD2. V lost 6 bases and J lost 3; bases outside the gene matches: 4. CDR1 and CDR2 from the germline V gene are DFQATT and SNEGSKA (reference sequence). The CDR3 length is 14 residues.

The table lists this clonotype with many counts. The genes are TRBV7-2 and TRBJ2-7; no firm D call. The CDR3 spans 12 residues. Germline CDR1 reads SGHTA; CDR2 reads FQGNSA. Trimming left V 5 bases short and J 0 bases short, with 5 bases between. The CDR3 DNA follows: TGTGCCAGCAGCACATACTCCTACGAGCAGTACTTC. This codes for CASSTYSYEQYF.

The rearrangement links TRBV9 to TRBJ1-5; D not resolved. CDR1 is SGDLS and CDR2 is YYNGEE in the germline V gene. The CDR3 has 12 amino acids. Trimming stripped 7 bases from V and 6 bases from J, with 11 bases between. The CDR3 nucleotides read TGTGCCAGCGGGTCCAGTTCTCAGCCCCAGCATTTT. It yields the protein CASGSSSQPQHF.

The gene calls are TRBV7-2 and TRBJ1-2; D is ambiguous. The CDR3 spans 13 residues. V gave up 3 bases and J gave up 4 bases, with 9 bases separating them. Germline V gene lookup returns CDR1 SGHTA and CDR2 FQGNSA. CDR3 loop: CASSLVQFYGYTF. The CDR3 coding sequence is TGTGCCAGCAGCTTGGTCCAGTTCTATGGCTACACCTTC.

This clonotype was seen repeatedly, ten times or more. The chain's CDR3 is CAISESDQGDGYTF. As DNA, the CDR3 is TGTGCCATCAGTGAGTCGGACCAGGGAGATGGCTACACCTTC. The rearrangement uses TRBV10-3 and TRBJ1-2; a possible D gene is TRBD1 (5 bases). Germline V lookup: CDR1 ENHRY, CDR2 SYGVKD. Trimming removed 0 bases from V and 6 bases from J, with 11 bases in between. This CDR3 comprises 14 residues.

In its sample, this clonotype was seen many times. The chain couples TRBV12-3 or TRBV12-4 to TRBJ2-1; the D is unclear. This CDR3 is built from 14 residues. The V end lost 5 bases, the J end lost 0 bases, and 8 bases lay between the germline ends. The DNA of the CDR3 is TGTGCCAGCAGTCCATCAAGCTCCTACAATGAGCAGTTCTTC. Protein: CASSPSSSYNEQFF.

This clonotype was picked up many times. The rearrangement joins TRBV20-1 to TRBJ2-7; 7 bases are shared with TRBD1. Germline CDR1 is DFQATT and CDR2 is SNEGSKA (reference sequence). V dropped 6 bases and J dropped 3; count of bases not matched to a gene: 2. The CDR3 length is 11 residues. This chain's CDR3 is CSAAGGYEQYF. CDR3 sequence (DNA): TGCAGTGCGGCAGGGGGCTACGAGCAGTACTTC.

The chain combines TRBV7-9 with TRBJ2-7, with unresolved D. V lost 3 bases to trimming and J lost 5 bases, with 5 bases between them. CDR1 is SEHNR and CDR2 is FQNEAQ in the germline V gene (reference sequence). The CDR3 length is 11 residues. CDR3 bases: TGTGCCAGCAGCTTGTACAACGAGCAGTACTTC. This gives the protein CASSLYNEQYF.

This clonotype was counted a few times. CDR3 in amino acids: CSARGATGGYTGELFF. The CDR3 DNA reads TGCAGCGCCCGAGGGGCCACAGGGGGGTACACCGGGGAGCTGTTTTTT. The chain combines TRBV29-1 with TRBJ2-2; 8 nucleotides align to TRBD1. The CDR3 is 16 residues long. V gave up 7 bases and J gave up 3 bases; unmatched junction bases: 13. Germline-derived CDR1 and CDR2 are SQVTM and ANQGSEA.

This clonotype was seen ten or more times. The CDR3 loop reads CSARRGGVTDTQYF. CDR3 DNA: TGCAGTGCTAGAAGAGGGGGGGTCACAGATACGCAGTATTTT. The chain employs TRBV20-1 and TRBJ2-3; weak D call: TRBD2 (7 bases). This CDR3 comprises 14 residues. With 2 bases removed from V and 2 bases from J, the gap between germline ends came to 11 bases. Germline V CDR1 and CDR2: DFQATT, SNEGSKA (reference sequence).

This clonotype was observed a few times. This chain connects TRBV20-1 to TRBJ2-2; tentatively, D is TRBD2 (7 bases). V lost 0 bases to trimming and J lost 3 bases, with 14 bases between them. The CDR3 covers 16 residues. Germline V gives CDR1 DFQATT, CDR2 SNEGSKA (reference sequence). In nucleotides, the CDR3 is TGCAGTGCTAGAGATCAGAGGGGGGGCGACACCGGGGAGCTGTTTTTT. This translates into CSARDQRGGDTGELFF.

This clonotype was seen at least ten times. This chain's CDR3 is CASSLEGTGPTEAFF. The CDR3 DNA sequence: TGCGCCAGCAGCTTGGAGGGGACAGGGCCCACTGAAGCTTTCTTT. The V and J genes are TRBV5-1 and TRBJ1-1; 9 bases map to TRBD1. V shed 0 bases and J 4 bases; nucleotides not matched to a gene: 4. Germline CDR1 reads SGHRS; CDR2 reads YFSETQ. The CDR3 consists of 15 residues.

This clonotype turned up a few times. The chain carries TRBV12-3 or TRBV12-4 and TRBJ2-7, with D unclear. V lost 5 bases to trimming and J lost 2 bases, with 10 bases between them. This CDR3 region has 13 residues. CDR3 residues: CASSTQQAYEQYF. In DNA form, the CDR3 reads TGTGCCAGCAGTACCCAGCAGGCCTACGAGCAGTACTTC.

Ten or more counts support this clonotype. The chain combines TRBV20-1 with TRBJ2-7; 7 bases fit TRBD1. The V gene end was trimmed by 5 bases and the J gene end by 1 base; junction bases not matched to a gene: 5. Germline V gives CDR1 DFQATT, CDR2 SNEGSKA (reference sequence). The CDR3 extends over 13 amino acids. This CDR3 is CSAGTDVSYEQYF. In DNA, the CDR3 is TGCAGTGCTGGGACAGACGTATCCTACGAGCAGTACTTC.

This clonotype has a count of ten or more. The rearrangement uses TRBV6-1 and TRBJ2-2; either TRBD1 or TRBD2 may supply D (5 bases each). The CDR3 has 15 amino acids. Germline assignment: CDR1 MNHNS and CDR2 SASEGT. V lost 1 base, J lost 3 bases, and 9 bases lay in between. The CDR3 nucleotides are TGTGCCAGCAGTGAAGGAGGGACGGACACCGGGGAGCTGTTTTTT. This translates into CASSEGGTDTGELFF.

This chain links TRBV6-1 with TRBJ1-1; no definite D call. Germline V lookup: CDR1 MNHNS, CDR2 SASEGT. V lost 3 bases, J lost 0 bases, and 14 bases lay in between. The CDR3 consists of 16 residues. The DNA of the CDR3 is TGTGCCAGCAGTGACCCCGTCCGTACGATGAACACTGAAGCTTTCTTT. Translating gives CASSDPVRTMNTEAFF.

This clonotype was counted between two and nine times. The CDR3 coding sequence is TGTGCCAGCAGCTTAGCATGGGGAAGCTATGGCTACACCTTC. It is translated as CASSLAWGSYGYTF. The rearrangement joins TRBV7-2 to TRBJ1-2; the D is unclear. The V end lost 0 bases, the J end lost 4 bases, and 9 bases lay between the germline ends. This CDR3 spans 14 amino acids. From germline, CDR1 is SGHTA and CDR2 FQGNSA. The complete variable domain, with remaining parts taken from reference TRBV7-2 and TRBJ1-2, reads GAGVSQSPSNKVTEKGKDVELRCDPISGHTALYWYRQSLGQGLEFLIYFQGNSAPDKSGLPSDRFSAERTGGSVSTLTIQRTQQEDSAVYLCASSLAWGSYGYTFGSGTRLTVV.

The V call is TRBV20-1, the J call TRBJ2-7; possibly TRBD1 or TRBD2 for D (5 bases each). Trimming left V 0 bases short and J 6 bases short, with 12 bases between. There are 13 residues in the CDR3. Per the germline V gene, CDR1 is DFQATT and CDR2 is SNEGSKA (reference sequence). The CDR3 nucleotides are TGCAGTGCTAGAGATTTGGGGACGGGCGAGCAGTACTTC. This encodes CSARDLGTGEQYF.

This clonotype was seen repeatedly, ten times or more. This chain connects TRBV29-1 to TRBJ2-5; 12 bases are shared with TRBD1. The CDR3 spans 13 residues. V was pared by 8 bases and J by 5 bases, with 6 bases of the junction left unmatched. Per the germline V gene, CDR1 is SQVTM and CDR2 is ANQGSEA. CDR3 amino acids: CSTGTGGIETQYF. The CDR3 DNA reads TGCAGCACCGGGACAGGGGGCATCGAGACCCAGTACTTC.

Remarks on this clonotype: This may be a read error: a much more frequent sequence differs by one nucleotide. The J gene is TRBJ2-7, the V gene TRBV20-1; 11 nucleotides agree with TRBD2. Germline V gene data show CDR1 as DFQATT and CDR2 as SNEGSKA (reference sequence). The V and J ends lost 3 bases and 11 bases, in that order; junction bases with no gene match: 9. This CDR3 has 13 amino acids. The CDR3 nucleotides are TGCAGTGCTAGCGGGACTAGCGGCCTCTCTAAGTACTTC. It is translated as CSASGTSGLSKYF.